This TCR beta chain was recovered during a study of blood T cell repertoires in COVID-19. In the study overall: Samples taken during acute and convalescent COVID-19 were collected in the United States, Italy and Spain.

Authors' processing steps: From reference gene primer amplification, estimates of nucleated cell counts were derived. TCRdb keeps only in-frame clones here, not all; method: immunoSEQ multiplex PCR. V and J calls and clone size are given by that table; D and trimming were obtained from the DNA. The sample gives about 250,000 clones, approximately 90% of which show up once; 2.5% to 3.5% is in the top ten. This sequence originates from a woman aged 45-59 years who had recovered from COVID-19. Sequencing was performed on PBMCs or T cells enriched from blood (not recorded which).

The DNA for the CDR3 is TGTGCCAGCAGTCCCACAGGGGGCGCTTATGGCTACACCTTC. Translated: CASSPTGGAYGYTF. V is TRBV28 and J is TRBJ1-2; 9 bases are shared with TRBD1. CDR3 length equals 14 residues. Germline CDR1 and CDR2: MDHEN and SYDVKM. V shed 5 bases and J 5 bases; nucleotides not matched to a gene: 6.